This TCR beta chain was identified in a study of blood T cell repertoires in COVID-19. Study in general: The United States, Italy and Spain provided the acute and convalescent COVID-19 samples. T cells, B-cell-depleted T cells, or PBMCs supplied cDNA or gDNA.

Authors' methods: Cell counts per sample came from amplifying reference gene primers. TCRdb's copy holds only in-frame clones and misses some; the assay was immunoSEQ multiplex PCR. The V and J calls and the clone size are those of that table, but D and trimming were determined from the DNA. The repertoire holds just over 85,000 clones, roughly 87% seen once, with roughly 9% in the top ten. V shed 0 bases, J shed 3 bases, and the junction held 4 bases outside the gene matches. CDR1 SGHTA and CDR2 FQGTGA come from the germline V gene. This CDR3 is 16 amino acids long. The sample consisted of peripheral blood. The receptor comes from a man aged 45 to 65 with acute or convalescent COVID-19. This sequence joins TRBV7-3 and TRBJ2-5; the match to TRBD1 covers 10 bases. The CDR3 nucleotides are TGTGCCAGCAGCTTAACCACCGGGACAGGGGAAGAGACCCAGTACTTC. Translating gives CASSLTTGTGEETQYF.